These 9 T cell receptor beta chains were all obtained from the same sample, sequenced in a study of CD8 T cells in ankylosing spondylitis. TCRdb reanalysed the 5' RACE reads using MiXCR and keeps one entry per CDR3 protein. The data show around 300,000 distinct CDR3 sequences, around 20% seen once. The specimen was blood, either unsorted or a sorted T cell fraction (not recorded which). The receptors shown here come from a female donor with ankylosing spondylitis or in good health (not recorded which).

This chain joins TRBV4-3 and TRBJ1-1, with a possible D match to TRBD1 (5 bases). Per the germline V gene, CDR1 is LGHNA and CDR2 is YSLEER. CDR3 length: 14 amino acids. Trimming removed 1 base at V and 4 bases at J, with 10 bases between. The CDR3 loop is CASSQGRVATEAFF. In nucleotides, the CDR3 is TGCGCCAGCAGCCAAGGCAGGGTGGCCACTGAAGCTTTCTTT.

The chain is built from TRBV2 and TRBJ1-1, with D perhaps matching TRBD1 (5 bases). Germline V gene lookup returns CDR1 SNHLY and CDR2 FYNNEI. Trimming took off 3 bases at V and 5 bases at J, with 16 bases between the two ends. The CDR3 totals 15 residues. The CDR3 reads CASSDGARIETEAFF. The CDR3 nucleotides are TGTGCCAGCAGTGATGGGGCGAGGATTGAGACTGAAGCTTTCTTT.

This clonotype was seen once. V gene TRBV6-2 or TRBV6-3 combines with J gene TRBJ2-4; TRBD2 agrees at 11 bases. The CDR3 covers 14 residues. The V and J ends lost 6 bases and 6 bases, in that order; junction bases with no gene match: 4. The V gene's germline CDR1 is MNHEY and CDR2 SVGEGT. This chain's CDR3 is CASSPLAGGNIQYF. CDR3 nucleotide sequence: TGTGCCAGCAGCCCTCTAGCGGGGGGAAACATTCAGTACTTC.

This CDR3 reads CAITRDSPNSPLHF. The DNA of the CDR3 is TGTGCCATAACAAGGGACAGTCCGAATTCACCCCTCCACTTT. This rearrangement joins TRBV10-3 to TRBJ1-6, with TRBD1 matching 7 bases. Germline V lookup: CDR1 ENHRY, CDR2 SYGVKD. The CDR3 runs to 14 residues. V lost 9 bases to trimming and J lost 7 bases; unmatched junction nucleotides: 9.

In DNA form, the CDR3 reads TGCGCCAGCAGCCTTAAGGCGCCTGGAAAACTGTTTTTT. Amino acid sequence: CASSLKAPGKLFF. V gene TRBV4-3 combines with J gene TRBJ1-4, with unresolved D. The CDR3 is 13 residues long. Per germline, CDR1 LGHNA and CDR2 YSLEER. The V end lost 4 bases, the J end lost 10 bases, and 13 bases lay between the germline ends.

This clonotype was recorded many times. The chain recombines TRBV21-1 with TRBJ2-7. TRBV21-1 is labeled a pseudogene. The CDR3 has 12 residues. In nucleotides, the CDR3 is TGTGCCAGCAGCAAAGTAAGGTGGGAGCAGTACTTC. Translated, it gives CASSKVRWEQYF.

This clonotype was observed many times. V usage is TRBV29-1 and J usage is TRBJ2-7; the match to TRBD1 covers 8 bases. J lost 2 bases, V lost 4 bases, and 1 base had no gene match. CDR1 and CDR2 (germline): SQVTM, ANQGSEA. The CDR3 is 12 residues long. Here the CDR3 DNA reads TGCAGCGTTGCGGACAGGGCCTACGAGCAGTACTTC. This sequence encodes CSVADRAYEQYF.

This clonotype came up many times. J is TRBJ2-7 and V is TRBV20-1; D remains ambiguous. CDR3 length equals 12 residues. From germline, CDR1 is DFQATT and CDR2 SNEGSKA (reference sequence). Trimming removed 3 bases from V and 5 bases from J, with 11 bases in between. CDR3 in DNA: TGCAGTGCTAGGGACGTCCCCCACGAGCAGTACTTC. This gives the protein CSARDVPHEQYF.

There are a few counts of this clonotype. The chain employs TRBV7-9 and TRBJ2-4, with 7 bases that match TRBD1. In germline, CDR1 is SEHNR, CDR2 FQNEAQ (reference sequence). The CDR3 extends over 14 amino acids. J gave up 4 bases and V 4 bases, and 4 bases lay outside the gene matches. For the CDR3, the DNA is TGTGCCAGCAGCTCACCGGGACAGAAAAACATTCAGTACTTC. Translation: CASSSPGQKNIQYF.